This T cell receptor (beta chain) emerged from a study of a mutant IDH1 vaccine in newly diagnosed glioma. Overall study: Following radiotherapy alone, or alongside temozolomide cycles, vaccination was started after an interval of 4-6 weeks.

Repertoires were generated with immunoSEQ multiplex PCR, while TCRdb's copy carries only in-frame clones and drops some. Of 13,000 or so clones listed, 70% to 80% are singletons. Details on this clone: The antigen remains undetermined.

Between the trimmed V and J ends, which lost 0 bases and 7 bases, there was a span of 13 bases. The CDR3 is 15 residues long. Germline V gene lookup returns CDR1 MNHEY and CDR2 SMNVEV (reference sequence). This sample's time point: week 47, end of study. What each vaccine dose contained was 300 ug of mutant IDH1 20-mer peptide, accompanied by topical imiquimod. Donor tumors were new WHO grade 3 or 4 IDH1-mutant, ATRX-lost astrocytomas. The source material was PBMCs, sampled from a glioma patient whose treatment included an IDH1 peptide vaccine. The clonotype originates from a woman between 40 and 50 years old with glioma. The chain is built from TRBV27 and TRBJ1-5, with D possibly TRBD1 on 6 matching bases. CDR3 sequence: CASSLSGGGSQPQHF. The CDR3 DNA follows: TGTGCCAGCAGTTTATCTGGAGGGGGGAGCCAGCCCCAGCATTTT.